The 27 T cell receptor beta chains below were found in one sample sequenced in a study of blood T cell repertoires in COVID-19. The assay was immunoSEQ multiplex PCR, and TCRdb's table has in-frame clones only and misses some. The table has some 250,000 clones, 85% to 90% seen once. The material sequenced was PBMCs or T cells enriched from blood (not recorded which). These receptors originate from a man aged 40-55 years who had recovered from COVID-19.

The V call is TRBV18, the J call TRBJ2-6; no clear D. The CDR3 is made up of 15 amino acids. Germline V gene data show CDR1 as KGHSH and CDR2 as LQKENI. Trimming removed 2 bases at V and 2 bases at J, with 7 bases between. CDR3 coding DNA: TGTGCCAGCTCACCAGAGGCAACTGGGGCCAACGTCCTGACTTTC. This encodes CASSPEATGANVLTF.

The rearrangement links TRBV19 to TRBJ2-2; 10 nucleotides align to TRBD2. Per the germline V gene, CDR1 is LNHDA and CDR2 is SQIVND (reference sequence). The V segment lost 7 bases and the J segment 7 bases; nucleotides outside the gene matches: 12. There are 16 residues in the CDR3. CDR3 sequence reads: CASMPSGSFFGGELFF. DNA of the CDR3: TGTGCCAGTATGCCTAGCGGGAGTTTCTTCGGCGGGGAGCTGTTTTTT.

This clone showed up just once. The rearrangement uses TRBV7-6 and TRBJ2-1; TRBD1 matches at 8 bases. Germline assignment: CDR1 SGHVS and CDR2 FNYEAQ. The CDR3 has 14 residues. The V gene end was trimmed by 1 base and the J gene end by 6 bases; junction bases not matched to a gene: 2. The CDR3 sequence: CASSLETGVNEQFF. The CDR3 DNA is TGTGCCAGCAGCTTAGAGACAGGGGTCAATGAGCAGTTCTTC.

The J gene is TRBJ2-7, the V gene TRBV12-5; 7 nucleotides match TRBD1. V gave up 0 bases and J gave up 1 base; unmatched junction bases: 9. Germline CDR1 is LGHNT and CDR2 is FRNRAP. The CDR3 contains 17 residues. The CDR3 nucleotides read TGTGCTAGTGGTTTGGTATCAGGGGACAGAAGATCCTACGAGCAGTACTTC. Amino acid sequence: CASGLVSGDRRSYEQYF. Supplemented by reference TRBV12-5 and TRBJ2-7, the full variable domain reads DARVTQTPRHKVTEMGQEVTMRCQPILGHNTVFWYRQTMMQGLELLAYFRNRAPLDDSGMPKDRFSAEMPDATLATLKIQPSEPRDSAVYFCASGLVSGDRRSYEQYFGPGTRLTVT.

This clone was seen only once. The gene calls are TRBV18 and TRBJ2-5; 7 positions match TRBD1. The CDR3 covers 16 residues. The V gene end was trimmed by 2 bases and the J gene end by 2 bases; junction bases not matched to a gene: 8. Germline V lookup: CDR1 KGHSH, CDR2 LQKENI. CDR3 loop: CASSPSRGYRQETQYF. DNA for the CDR3: TGTGCCAGCTCACCAAGCAGGGGGTATCGGCAAGAGACCCAGTACTTC. The variable domain in full, completed from reference TRBV18 and TRBJ2-5, reads NAGVMQNPRHLVRRRGQEARLRCSPMKGHSHVYWYRQLPEEGLKFMVYLQKENIIDESGMPKERFSAEFPKEGPSILRIQQVVRGDSAAYFCASSPSRGYRQETQYFGPGTRLLVL.

This sequence joins TRBV10-1 and TRBJ2-7; TRBD2 matches 7 bases. There are 19 residues in the CDR3. The junction had 16 bases not matched to a gene; V was cut back by 1 base and J by 1 base. Germline V gene lookup returns CDR1 WNHNN and CDR2 SYGVQD (reference sequence). CDR3 bases: TGCGCCAGCAGTGAGTATCTCCGGACTAGTTTTTTTGTGTCCTACGAGCAGTACTTC. Translating gives CASSEYLRTSFFVSYEQYF.

The CDR3 spells CASSVEAGGYGYTF. The CDR3 DNA is TGTGCCAGCAGCGTAGAGGCAGGGGGCTATGGCTACACCTTC. The rearrangement links TRBV9 to TRBJ1-2, with 7 positions matching TRBD1. Losses at the gene ends were 0 bases for V and 4 bases for J; bases not matched to a gene: 3. This CDR3 has 14 residues. Germline V gives CDR1 SGDLS, CDR2 YYNGEE.

The CDR3 DNA follows: TGTGCCAGCAGTGAAACCCCAGGGGAAGCTTTCTTT. Translated, it gives CASSETPGEAFF. V is TRBV25-1 and J is TRBJ1-1; perhaps TRBD1 as D (5 bases). The CDR3 is 12 residues long. In germline, CDR1 is MGHDK, CDR2 SYGVNS. The V end lost 2 bases, the J end lost 8 bases, and 9 bases lay between the germline ends.

This rearrangement joins TRBV1 to TRBJ2-3; the DNA was not used to check the table's D call, TRBD1. TRBV1 is a pseudogene segment. CDR3 size: 15 residues. CDR3 DNA sequence: TGCACCAGCAGCCAAGATCAACAGTTCACAGATACGCAGTATTTT. It codes for CTSSQDQQFTDTQYF.

The V call is TRBV28, the J call TRBJ2-7; TRBD2 matches at 8 bases. Germline V gene sequence: CDR1 MDHEN, CDR2 SYDVKM. The CDR3 extends over 16 amino acids. Germline trimming cut 4 bases from V and 4 bases from J; bases unmatched to any gene: 12. The CDR3 region is CASSSPEGTSLYEQYF. DNA of the CDR3: TGTGCCAGCAGTTCCCCAGAAGGGACTAGTCTTTACGAGCAGTACTTC.

The chain couples TRBV2 to TRBJ2-6; 7 bases match TRBD1. The CDR3 is made up of 14 amino acids. The V and J ends lost 6 bases and 4 bases, in that order; junction bases with no gene match: 3. Germline CDR1 SNHLY, CDR2 FYNNEI. The CDR3 DNA reads as TGTGCCAGCAGGACAGGGAGCGGGGCCAACGTCCTGACTTTC. It yields the protein CASRTGSGANVLTF. Together with reference TRBV2 and TRBJ2-6, the CDR3 gives the full variable domain: EPEVTQTPSHQVTQMGQEVILRCVPISNHLYFYWYRQILGQKVEFLVSFYNNEISEKSEIFDDQFSVERPDGSNFTLKIRSTKLEDSAMYFCASRTGSGANVLTFGAGSRLTVL.

The V call is TRBV5-1, the J call TRBJ2-7; D may be TRBD1 (6 bases). Deletions cut 5 bases from V and 2 bases from J, with 14 bases between. Germline assignment: CDR1 SGHRS and CDR2 YFSETQ. The length of the CDR3 is 14 residues. CDR3 residues: CASRESRQAYEQYF. CDR3 DNA: TGCGCCAGCAGAGAGTCACGACAGGCCTACGAGCAGTACTTC.

J is TRBJ2-1 and V is TRBV21-1; whether TRBD2, the table's D call, matches the DNA was not checked. TRBV21-1 is a pseudogene segment. CDR3 length equals 18 residues. CDR3: CASTIRPGSGRVLDEQFF. CDR3 DNA: TGTGCCAGCACCATTAGGCCGGGAAGCGGGAGAGTTTTGGATGAGCAGTTCTTC.

This clone was seen only once. The rearrangement links TRBV12-3 or TRBV12-4 to TRBJ1-1, with 7 positions matching TRBD1. This CDR3 comprises 12 residues. The trim removed 3 bases at V and 11 bases at J, leaving 6 bases unmatched. The DNA for the CDR3 is TGTGCCAGCAGTTTTTGGGACAGTAGGGCTTTCTTT. Its translation: CASSFWDSRAFF.

The chain is built from TRBV5-1 and TRBJ1-1, with D uncertain. V dropped 4 bases and J dropped 8 bases, with 9 bases sitting between them. Germline assignment: CDR1 SGHRS and CDR2 YFSETQ. The CDR3 spans 11 residues. CDR3 loop: CASSGGPEAFF. The CDR3 region has the DNA TGCGCCAGCAGCGGAGGACCAGAAGCTTTCTTT.

The table lists this clone with a count of one. The J gene is TRBJ1-5, the V gene TRBV7-2; maybe TRBD1 (5 bases). Germline CDR1 SGHTA, CDR2 FQGNSA. CDR3 size: 17 residues. The ends were cut back, 0 bases at V and 0 bases at J, with 12 bases in the middle. CDR3 amino acids: CASSLAPPDSSNQPQHF. The CDR3 DNA follows: TGTGCCAGCAGCTTAGCGCCCCCCGACAGTAGCAATCAGCCCCAGCATTTT.

The chain is built from TRBV18 and TRBJ2-3; 12 bases align to TRBD1. The CDR3 has 16 amino acids. V lost 1 base to trimming and J lost 1 base; unmatched junction nucleotides: 0. Germline V gene data show CDR1 as KGHSH and CDR2 as LQKENI. This CDR3 is CASSPRDRGRTDTQYF. As DNA, the CDR3 is TGTGCCAGCTCACCACGGGACAGGGGGCGCACAGATACGCAGTATTTT.

The chain combines TRBV4-1 with TRBJ1-1; 8 bases are a match to TRBD1. The CDR3 sequence is 18 residues long. In germline, CDR1 is MGHRA, CDR2 YSYEKL. J lost 0 bases, V lost 1 base, and 10 bases had no gene match. Here the CDR3 reads CASSQAMTGTGLNTEAFF. The CDR3 DNA reads as TGCGCCAGCAGCCAAGCCATGACCGGGACAGGTTTGAACACTGAAGCTTTCTTT.

The rearrangement joins TRBV25-1 to TRBJ2-1; 9 bases map to TRBD1. CDR3 length: 17 residues. Germline CDR1 reads MGHDK; CDR2 reads SYGVNS. With 3 bases clipped from V and 2 bases from J, the junction kept 8 bases outside the gene matches. CDR3 sequence: CASSDHLGTGTYNEQFF. CDR3 coding DNA: TGTGCCAGCAGTGACCACCTCGGGACAGGGACCTACAATGAGCAGTTCTTC.

The chain joins TRBV21-1 to TRBJ2-1; the table's TRBD2 call for D was not verified on the DNA. TRBV21-1 is assigned pseudogene status. The CDR3 extends over 14 amino acids. CDR3 DNA sequence: TGTGCCAGCGCAAGCGGGAAACTGTCAAATGAGCAGTTCTTC. Its translation is CASASGKLSNEQFF.

The chain links TRBV25-1 to TRBJ2-7, with a possible D match to TRBD1 (5 bases). The CDR3 loop spans 12 amino acids. Germline V gives CDR1 MGHDK, CDR2 SYGVNS. V was trimmed by 6 bases and J by 6 bases, leaving 12 bases between them. CDR3 loop: CASRDTYFEQYF. In DNA form, the CDR3 reads TGTGCCAGCAGGGACACCTACTTCGAGCAGTACTTC.

The V and J genes are TRBV3-1 (or the pseudogene TRBV3-2) and TRBJ2-2; 11 bases line up with TRBD2. The CDR3 totals 19 residues. The V gene end was trimmed by 2 bases and the J gene end by 4 bases; junction bases not matched to a gene: 12. CDR1 is LGHDT and CDR2 is YNNKEL in the germline V gene (reference sequence). The chain's CDR3 is CASSQLSRGLAGRTGELFF. The CDR3 DNA is TGTGCCAGCAGCCAATTGTCCCGAGGACTAGCGGGTCGCACCGGGGAGCTGTTTTTT.

This chain links TRBV9 with TRBJ1-1; 8 bases line up with TRBD1. V shed 0 bases and J 4 bases; nucleotides not matched to a gene: 11. This CDR3 spans 17 amino acids. Per the germline V gene, CDR1 is SGDLS and CDR2 is YYNGEE. The CDR3 nucleotides are TGTGCCAGCAGCGTAGGGGCAGGGGGCCTTTTTAGCACTGAAGCTTTCTTT. Amino acid sequence: CASSVGAGGLFSTEAFF. The variable domain in full, completed from reference TRBV9 and TRBJ1-1, reads DSGVTQTPKHLITATGQRVTLRCSPRSGDLSVYWYQQSLDQGLQFLIQYYNGEERAKGNILERFSAQQFPDLHSELNLSSLELGDSALYFCASSVGAGGLFSTEAFFGQGTRLTVV.

The gene calls are TRBV20-1 and TRBJ1-2; 8 nucleotides align to TRBD1. Per the germline V gene, CDR1 is DFQATT and CDR2 is SNEGSKA (reference sequence). The trim removed 3 bases at V and 10 bases at J, leaving 4 bases unmatched. The CDR3 sequence is 11 residues long. The CDR3 sequence is CSARDRVSYTF. The DNA for the CDR3 is TGCAGTGCTAGGGACAGGGTGTCCTACACCTTC.

The V call is TRBV28, the J call TRBJ1-4; TRBD1 aligns across 9 bases. Trimming cost V 5 bases and J 8 bases; bases outside gene matches: 6. Germline CDR1 reads MDHEN; CDR2 reads SYDVKM. This CDR3 spans 14 amino acids. The CDR3 nucleotides are TGTGCCAGCAGTGCGGGACAGGGCAAAGAAAAACTGTTTTTT. Protein: CASSAGQGKEKLFF.

The count of this clone is one. The chain uses TRBV15 and TRBJ2-7; 7 bases align to TRBD2. Per the germline V gene, CDR1 is LNHNV and CDR2 is YYDKDF (reference sequence). V shed 4 bases and J 6 bases; nucleotides not matched to a gene: 6. The CDR3 has 13 residues. CDR3 loop: CATSMRGGREQYF. CDR3 nucleotide sequence: TGTGCCACCAGCATGCGCGGGGGTCGCGAGCAGTACTTC.

The gene calls are TRBV11-1 and TRBJ1-3; TRBD1 is a possible D gene (5 bases). Trimming left V 5 bases short and J 3 bases short, with 14 bases between. The CDR3 covers 15 residues. The germline V gene encodes CDR1 SGHAT and CDR2 FQDESV (reference sequence). Here the CDR3 DNA reads TGTGCCAGCAGCGGCCGTGGGGCATTTGGAAACACCATATATTTT. This sequence encodes CASSGRGAFGNTIYF.